This TCR beta chain comes out of a study of T cell responses to AZD1222 COVID-19 vaccine. Points from the study as a whole: Possibly, clonal diversity was underestimated; donors were largely white British and included more females. Of spike-specific TCRs, nearly half reportedly target regions left unmutated in variants. After two AZD1222 doses, spike-specific TCR breadth and depth rose versus day 0. Researchers report vaccine-associated CD4 TCRs spanning spike, with dominance at 160-218 and 743-854.

Assay: immunoSEQ multiplex PCR; the TCRdb copy retains only in-frame clones and omits some. This sample has 140,000 or so clones, with 85% to 95% found just once. This clone was seen just once. What it binds is not known. The CDR3 runs 14 residues. Looked up from germline, CDR1 is KGHDR and CDR2 is SFDVKD. With 2 bases removed from V and 2 bases from J, the gap between germline ends came to 9 bases. The rearrangement links TRBV24-1 to TRBJ2-7; D is unresolved. The input for sequencing was peripheral blood, taken after recovery from COVID-19. The source is an adult who had recovered from COVID-19. The CDR3, as DNA: TGTGCCACCAGTGATTCTTATAGGACCTACGAGCAGTACTTC. This encodes CATSDSYRTYEQYF.